These T cell receptor beta chains were read from a single sample in a study of STAT5B mutations in CD4+ large granular lymphocyte leukemia. Generated by immunoSEQ multiplex PCR, the TCRdb table keeps only in-frame clones and is missing some. The data show more than 6,500 clones, with roughly 86% seen just once and 50% held by the top ten. The sample taken for sequencing was PBMCs. The receptors were gathered from a woman in her 70s with CD4+ T-cell large granular lymphocyte leukemia. Each CDR3 is given with its conserved first and last residue. Each record gives: V gene, D gene, J gene, clone size, CDR3 DNA, CDR3 protein. D genes are given only for firm matches. Where a row states a size, it is once, few, many or the class of an expanded clone; other rows omit it.

TRBV28	NA	TRBJ2-7	NA	TGTGCCAGCAGTTTAAGGGGGGTCTCGGGGCAGTACTTC	CASSLRGVSGQYF
TRBV19	TRBD1	TRBJ2-7	NA	TGTGCCAGCCGGCCGGGACAGGGTCTATCCTACGAGCAGTACTTC	CASRPGQGLSYEQYF
TRBV4-1	NA	TRBJ2-2	NA	TGCGCCAGCAGCCAAGGGGAGCTCACCGGGGAGCTGTTTTTT	CASSQGELTGELFF
TRBV29-1	NA	TRBJ1-2	NA	TGCAGCGTTGAAGATCGTCGGGGGTCTGCCCTCCTCGATTATGGCTACACCTTC	CSVEDRRGSALLDYGYTF
TRBV20-1	NA	TRBJ1-2	NA	TGCAGTGCTAGCGGTTCGGGGGGCAGGACCTTC	CSASGSGGRTF
TRBV11-3	NA	TRBJ1-3	NA	TGTGCCAGCAGCTTAGATGGGAGCTCTGGAAACACCATATATTTT	CASSLDGSSGNTIYF
TRBV27	NA	TRBJ1-1	NA	TGTGCCAGCCTGAGGTGGGGTACCATTACGAACACTGAAGCTTTCTTT	CASLRWGTITNTEAFF
TRBV2	TRBD2	TRBJ2-1	NA	TGTGCCAGCGGGACTAGCGGGGGGCCCTACAATGAGCAGTTCTTC	CASGTSGGPYNEQFF
TRBV10-2	NA	TRBJ2-5	NA	TGCGCCAGCAGTGAGTCGAGCGTGGGGACCCAGTACTTC	CASSESSVGTQYF
TRBV10-3	NA	TRBJ2-1	NA	TGTGCCATCAGTGAGGTACGTGACAATGAGCAGTTCTTC	CAISEVRDNEQFF
TRBV5-6	NA	TRBJ1-2	NA	TGTGCCAGCAGCCCCCAGGAGAGGAATTATGGCTACACCTTC	CASSPQERNYGYTF
TRBV6-6	NA	TRBJ2-5	NA	TGTGCCAGCAGGACGGGGGAAGAGACCCAGTACTTC	CASRTGEETQYF
TRBV7-8	NA	TRBJ2-5	NA	TGTGCCAGCAGCCCCGGGGCGCGACTATACTTC	CASSPGARLYF
TRBV6-6	NA	TRBJ1-5	NA	TGTGCCAGCCGCCCGAGTCCAGGGGTTCAGCCCCAGCATTTT	CASRPSPGVQPQHF
TRBV10-3	TRBD1	TRBJ1-2	NA	TGTGCCAGTCAGGACAGGGGGCGAGGCTATGGCTACACCTTC	CASQDRGRGYGYTF
TRBV19	NA	TRBJ2-7	once	TGTGCCAGTAGTGCAAAGGGAAACCTTGGTAACTACGAGCAGTACTTC	CASSAKGNLGNYEQYF
TRBV11-2	TRBD1	TRBJ1-2	NA	TGTGCCAGCAGCCCGGACAGGGCAAACTATGGCTACACCTTC	CASSPDRANYGYTF
TRBV7-2	NA	TRBJ2-7	NA	TGTGCCAGCAGCTCAGGGAACCCGGCGGGGGAGCAGTACTTC	CASSSGNPAGEQYF